This TCR beta chain was sequenced in a study of beta chain features in type 1 diabetes. Study-wide background: No patient-donor differences in age, gender, total cells or subset yield.

Germline CDR1 reads MGHRA; CDR2 reads YSYEKL. The CDR3 contains 17 residues. The V segment lost 3 bases and the J segment 1 base; nucleotides outside the gene matches: 9. Every bit of the isolated RNA underwent reverse transcription, so sequencing read expressed TCRB transcripts. The repertoire was sequenced with immunoSEQ multiplex PCR; TCRdb's copy has only in-frame clones and lacks some. The sample has approximately 200,000 clones; over 8.5% are singletons. This clone was counted a few times. Material for sequencing was naive CD4+ T cells from blood. This chain uses TRBV4-1 with TRBJ2-4, with 7 bases identical to TRBD1. This TCR was recovered from a woman aged 18-35 years in good health. In nucleotides, the CDR3 is TGCGCCAGCAGCCAGCCCGGAACAGGGGTGGCCAAAAACATTCAGTACTTC. As protein: CASSQPGTGVAKNIQYF.